These 18 T cell receptor beta chains share one sample of origin, sequenced in a study of post-analysis software for immune sequencing data. The antigens of these receptors remain unknown. Incorporated into the TCR beta cDNA libraries were unique molecular identifiers, which served to reduce PCR and sequencing biases. TCRdb redid the calling of the PCR reads with MiXCR, one entry per CDR3 protein. Of roughly 650,000 distinct CDR3 sequences listed, roughly three fifths are singletons. Findings of the study overall: The five TRBV segments detected at higher frequency in patients than in controls included TRBV5-6, TRBV5-1 and TRBV20-1.

The sequenced sample was blood. Receptors originate from a girl aged 2-10 years with multiple sclerosis.

The V gene is TRBV5-6, the J gene TRBJ2-5; no definite D call. CDR3 length equals 16 residues. V lost 1 base, J lost 1 base, and 14 bases lay in between. Germline V gene data show CDR1 as SGHDT and CDR2 as YYEEEE. In nucleotides, the CDR3 is TGTGCCAGCAGCTTGCTCGCGACCTCCTTCCAAGAGACCCAGTACTTC. Translating it yields CASSLLATSFQETQYF.

The chain has TRBV20-1 and TRBJ1-5; possible D gene TRBD1, 5 bases. V dropped 2 bases and J dropped 4 bases, with 9 bases sitting between them. Per germline, CDR1 DFQATT and CDR2 SNEGSKA (reference sequence). The CDR3 runs 13 residues. The CDR3 DNA reads TGCAGTGCTAGATGGGGGGGTAATCAGCCCCAGCATTTT. It codes for CSARWGGNQPQHF.

J is TRBJ2-7 and V is TRBV6-6; a possible D gene is TRBD1 (6 bases). Germline-derived CDR1 and CDR2 are MNHNY and SVGAGI (reference sequence). The V end lost 6 bases, the J end lost 4 bases, and 16 bases lay between the germline ends. CDR3 length: 14 residues. CDR3 in DNA: TGTGCCAGCAGCTACATGGGCAGGGGATACGAGCAGTACTTC. As protein: CASSYMGRGYEQYF.

The J gene is TRBJ2-5, the V gene TRBV20-1; 9 nucleotides align to TRBD1. Germline trimming cut 4 bases from V and 5 bases from J; bases unmatched to any gene: 2. Germline V gene lookup returns CDR1 DFQATT and CDR2 SNEGSKA (reference sequence). The CDR3 runs to 12 residues. The CDR3 spells CSAMTGGETQYF. The CDR3 DNA reads TGCAGTGCTATGACAGGGGGGGAGACCCAGTACTTC.

The chain links TRBV29-1 to TRBJ2-3, with 11 bases aligning to TRBD2. In germline, CDR1 is SQVTM, CDR2 ANQGSEA. V was clipped by 4 bases and J by 2 bases; unmatched bases: 2. The CDR3 totals 14 residues. CDR3 nucleotide sequence: TGCAGCGTTGGACTAGCGGGAAACACAGATACGCAGTATTTT. Translating gives CSVGLAGNTDTQYF.

This clonotype was observed once. The V and J genes are TRBV29-1 and TRBJ2-4; 7 nucleotides match TRBD2. The J call may be incorrect, as the DNA end agrees better with TRBJ2-7. The CDR3 spans 12 residues. The germline CDR1 and CDR2 sequences are SQVTM and ANQGSEA. The CDR3 DNA follows: TGCAGCGGTGGAAGCGGGACCTACGAGCAGTACTTC. It specifies CSGGSGTYEQYF.

The chain couples TRBV29-1 to TRBJ2-1; tentatively, D is TRBD2 (5 bases). Germline CDR1 is SQVTM and CDR2 is ANQGSEA. This CDR3 has 14 amino acids. With 4 bases removed from V and 5 bases from J, the gap between germline ends came to 15 bases. The CDR3 loop reads CSVVRGSVNNEQFF. The DNA of the CDR3 is TGCAGCGTTGTACGGGGTTCGGTGAACAATGAGCAGTTCTTC.

This clonotype was counted only a few times. The V and J genes are TRBV3-1 and TRBJ2-1; TRBD2 might be the D (6 bases). Germline V gene data show CDR1 as LGHDT and CDR2 as YNNKEL (reference sequence). Trimming removed 0 bases at V and 1 base at J, with 10 bases between. This CDR3 is 16 amino acids long. DNA of the CDR3: TGTGCCAGCAGCCAAGAGACCGGGAGATCCTACAATGAGCAGTTCTTC. It codes for CASSQETGRSYNEQFF.

This rearrangement joins TRBV20-1 to TRBJ2-4, with TRBD2 matching 11 bases. The end of the DNA aligns better with TRBJ2-7, so the J call may be wrong. This CDR3 is 15 amino acids long. Looked up from germline, CDR1 is DFQATT and CDR2 is SNEGSKA (reference sequence). The CDR3 DNA sequence: TGCAGTGCTAGTACAGTAGCGGGAGGGCAGTACGAGCAGTACTTC. It translates to CSASTVAGGQYEQYF.

CDR3: CASGTLLRGTNYGYTF. The DNA of the CDR3 is TGCGCCAGCGGCACTCTCCTCCGGGGCACTAACTATGGCTACACCTTC. The V gene is TRBV5-1, the J gene TRBJ1-2; a weak D match, TRBD1 (5 bases). The CDR3 runs to 16 residues. V was pared by 7 bases and J by 0 bases, with 19 bases between. Germline CDR1 SGHRS, CDR2 YFSETQ.

The chain links TRBV20-1 to TRBJ2-3; 12 bases match TRBD2. CDR3 length: 14 amino acids. V lost 6 bases to trimming and J lost 3 bases; unmatched junction nucleotides: 4. The germline V gene encodes CDR1 DFQATT and CDR2 SNEGSKA (reference sequence). This CDR3 reads CSAPTSGRTDTQYF. The CDR3, as DNA: TGCAGTGCCCCAACTAGCGGGAGGACAGATACGCAGTATTTT.

V gene TRBV7-2 combines with J gene TRBJ2-7, with TRBD2 matching over 15 bases. CDR1 and CDR2 (germline): SGHTA, FQGNSA. Trimming took 4 bases from V and 4 from J; bases not matched to a gene: 8. This CDR3 region has 17 residues. The CDR3: CASSSLGLAGGTYEQYF. The DNA of the CDR3 is TGTGCCAGCAGCTCCCTGGGACTAGCGGGAGGCACGTACGAGCAGTACTTC.

There are a few counts of this clonotype. The V gene is TRBV10-3, the J gene TRBJ2-1, with D perhaps matching TRBD2 (6 bases). This CDR3 has 15 residues. The V gene lost 5 bases and the J gene lost 4 bases, with 15 bases spanning the gap. Germline CDR1 and CDR2: ENHRY and SYGVKD. CDR3 bases: TGTGCCATCAGTTCCCGGGGGAGAACATACAATGAGCAGTTCTTC. It codes for CAISSRGRTYNEQFF.

The CDR3 loop reads CSARPPGQGNGYTF. Written as DNA, the CDR3 is TGCAGTGCTAGACCCCCGGGACAGGGAAATGGCTACACCTTC. The chain joins TRBV20-1 to TRBJ1-2; 9 nucleotides line up with TRBD1. This CDR3 comprises 14 residues. V dropped 2 bases and J dropped 6; count of bases not matched to a gene: 7. CDR1 and CDR2 from the germline V gene are DFQATT and SNEGSKA (reference sequence).

This rearrangement joins TRBV29-1 to TRBJ2-3; TRBD1 might be the D (5 bases). This CDR3 spans 13 amino acids. V dropped 2 bases and J dropped 4 bases, with 10 bases sitting between them. CDR1 SQVTM and CDR2 ANQGSEA come from the germline V gene. CDR3 sequence: CSVESAGPDTQYF. The CDR3 nucleotides read TGCAGCGTTGAATCGGCAGGGCCAGATACGCAGTATTTT.

This clonotype was recorded a few times. The V and J genes are TRBV27 and TRBJ2-5; D not certain. V gave up 6 bases and J gave up 6 bases, with 8 bases separating them. Germline V CDR1 and CDR2: MNHEY, SMNVEV (reference sequence). The CDR3 runs to 11 residues. The CDR3 protein is CASRGQKTQYF. In DNA, the CDR3 is TGTGCCAGCAGGGGTCAGAAGACCCAGTACTTC.

This clonotype was observed a few times. The V gene is TRBV5-1, the J gene TRBJ2-7, with 8 bases aligning to TRBD1. The CDR3 is made up of 16 amino acids. Germline V gene data show CDR1 as SGHRS and CDR2 as YFSETQ. V lost 5 bases to trimming and J lost 6 bases; unmatched junction nucleotides: 16. The CDR3 spells CASSPPRDRTSGEQYF. CDR3 coding DNA: TGCGCCAGCAGTCCTCCCCGGGACAGGACTTCGGGCGAGCAGTACTTC. Full variable domain (missing parts from reference TRBV5-1 and TRBJ2-7): KAGVTQTPRYLIKTRGQQVTLSCSPISGHRSVSWYQQTPGQGLQFLFEYFSETQRNKGNFPGRFSGRQFSNSRSEMNVSTLELGDSALYLCASSPPRDRTSGEQYFGPGTRLTVT.

This chain connects TRBV10-3 to TRBJ1-2; D gene ambiguous. V was trimmed by 6 bases and J by 4 bases, leaving 15 bases between them. Germline lookup yields CDR1 ENHRY and CDR2 SYGVKD. The CDR3 is made up of 14 amino acids. The CDR3 DNA follows: TGTGCCATCAGAGCCGGGCCATTCTCCTATGGCTACACCTTC. Protein product: CAIRAGPFSYGYTF.